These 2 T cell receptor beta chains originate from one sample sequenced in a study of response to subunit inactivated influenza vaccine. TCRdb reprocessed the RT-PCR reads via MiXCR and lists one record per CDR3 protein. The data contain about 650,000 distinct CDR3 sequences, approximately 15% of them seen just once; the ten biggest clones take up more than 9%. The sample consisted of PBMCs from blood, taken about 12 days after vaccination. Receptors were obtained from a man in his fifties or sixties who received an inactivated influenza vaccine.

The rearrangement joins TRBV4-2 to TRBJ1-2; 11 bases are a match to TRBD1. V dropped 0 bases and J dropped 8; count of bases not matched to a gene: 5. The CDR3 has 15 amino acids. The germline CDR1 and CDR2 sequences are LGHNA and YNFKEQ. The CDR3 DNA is TGTGCCAGCAGCCAAGAACCCGGGACAGGGGGGGGCTACACCTTC. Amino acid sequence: CASSQEPGTGGGYTF.

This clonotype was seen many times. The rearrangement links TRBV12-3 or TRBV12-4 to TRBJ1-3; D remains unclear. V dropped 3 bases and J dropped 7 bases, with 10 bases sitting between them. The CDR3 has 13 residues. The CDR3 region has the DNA TGTGCCAGCAGTTTGGGGATGGCGAACACCATATATTTT. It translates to CASSLGMANTIYF.